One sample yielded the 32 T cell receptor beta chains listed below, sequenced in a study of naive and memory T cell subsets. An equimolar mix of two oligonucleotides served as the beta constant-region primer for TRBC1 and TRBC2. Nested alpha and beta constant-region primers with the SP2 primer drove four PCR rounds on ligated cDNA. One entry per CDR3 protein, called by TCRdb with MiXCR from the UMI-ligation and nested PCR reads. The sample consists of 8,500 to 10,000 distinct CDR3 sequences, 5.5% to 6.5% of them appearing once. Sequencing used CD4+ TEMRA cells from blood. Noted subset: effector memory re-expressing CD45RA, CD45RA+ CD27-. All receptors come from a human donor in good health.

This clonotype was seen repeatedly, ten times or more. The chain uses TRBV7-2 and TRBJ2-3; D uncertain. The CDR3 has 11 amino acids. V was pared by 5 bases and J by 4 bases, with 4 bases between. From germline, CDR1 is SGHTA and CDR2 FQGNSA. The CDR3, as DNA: TGTGCCAGCAGCGCATCAGATACGCAGTATTTT. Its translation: CASSASDTQYF.

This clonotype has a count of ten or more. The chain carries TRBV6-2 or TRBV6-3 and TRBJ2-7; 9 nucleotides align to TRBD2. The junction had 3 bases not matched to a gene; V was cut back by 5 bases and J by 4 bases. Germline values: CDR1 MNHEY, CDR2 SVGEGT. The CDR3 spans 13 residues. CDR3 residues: CASSAGLAYEQYF. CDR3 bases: TGTGCCAGCAGTGCGGGACTAGCTTACGAGCAGTACTTC.

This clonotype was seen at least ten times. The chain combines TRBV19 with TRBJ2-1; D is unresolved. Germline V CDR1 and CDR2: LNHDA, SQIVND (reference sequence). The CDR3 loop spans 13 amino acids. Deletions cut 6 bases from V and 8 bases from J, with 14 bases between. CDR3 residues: CASSRRLGDEQFF. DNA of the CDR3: TGTGCCAGTAGCCGACGCCTAGGCGATGAGCAGTTCTTC.

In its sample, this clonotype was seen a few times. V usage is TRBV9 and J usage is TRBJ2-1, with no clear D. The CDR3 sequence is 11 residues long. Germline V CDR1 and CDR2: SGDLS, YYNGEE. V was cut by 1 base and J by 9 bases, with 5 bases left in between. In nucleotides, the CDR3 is TGTGCCAGCAGCGTATCGGGTGAGCAGTTCTTC. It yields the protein CASSVSGEQFF.

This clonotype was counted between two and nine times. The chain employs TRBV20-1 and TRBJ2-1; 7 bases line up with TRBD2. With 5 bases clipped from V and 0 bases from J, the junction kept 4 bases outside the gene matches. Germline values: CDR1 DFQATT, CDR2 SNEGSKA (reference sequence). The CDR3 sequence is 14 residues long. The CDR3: CSASREGSYNEQFF. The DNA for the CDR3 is TGCAGTGCTTCTAGGGAGGGCTCCTACAATGAGCAGTTCTTC.

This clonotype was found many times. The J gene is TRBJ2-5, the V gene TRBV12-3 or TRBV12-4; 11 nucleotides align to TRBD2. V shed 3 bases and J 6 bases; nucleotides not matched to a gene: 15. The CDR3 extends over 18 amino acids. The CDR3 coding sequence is TGTGCCAGCAGTTTTAGAAGACTAGCGGGATCGCCGGGAAAGACCCAGTACTTC. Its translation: CASSFRRLAGSPGKTQYF.

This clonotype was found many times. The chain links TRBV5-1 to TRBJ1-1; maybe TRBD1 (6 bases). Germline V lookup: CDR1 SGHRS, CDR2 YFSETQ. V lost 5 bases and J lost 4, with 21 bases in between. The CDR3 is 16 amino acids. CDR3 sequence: CASRGSLGGGGTEAFF. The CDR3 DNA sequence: TGCGCCAGCAGAGGGTCTTTAGGGGGGGGCGGCACTGAAGCTTTCTTT. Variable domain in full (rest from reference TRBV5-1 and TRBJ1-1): KAGVTQTPRYLIKTRGQQVTLSCSPISGHRSVSWYQQTPGQGLQFLFEYFSETQRNKGNFPGRFSGRQFSNSRSEMNVSTLELGDSALYLCASRGSLGGGGTEAFFGQGTRLTVV.

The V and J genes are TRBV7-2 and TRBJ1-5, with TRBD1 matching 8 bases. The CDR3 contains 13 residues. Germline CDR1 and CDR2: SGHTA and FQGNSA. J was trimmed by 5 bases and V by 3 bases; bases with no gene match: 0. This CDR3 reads CASSLDRDQPQHF. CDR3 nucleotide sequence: TGTGCCAGCAGCTTGGACAGGGATCAGCCCCAGCATTTT.

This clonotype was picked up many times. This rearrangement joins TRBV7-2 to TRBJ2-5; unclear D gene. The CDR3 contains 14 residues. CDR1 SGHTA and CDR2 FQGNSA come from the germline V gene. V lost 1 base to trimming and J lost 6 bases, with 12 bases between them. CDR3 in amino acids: CASSLGGTGKTQYF. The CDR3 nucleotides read TGTGCCAGCAGCTTAGGCGGAACTGGGAAGACCCAGTACTTC. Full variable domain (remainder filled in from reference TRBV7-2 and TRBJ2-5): GAGVSQSPSNKVTEKGKDVELRCDPISGHTALYWYRQSLGQGLEFLIYFQGNSAPDKSGLPSDRFSAERTGGSVSTLTIQRTQQEDSAVYLCASSLGGTGKTQYFGPGTRLLVL.

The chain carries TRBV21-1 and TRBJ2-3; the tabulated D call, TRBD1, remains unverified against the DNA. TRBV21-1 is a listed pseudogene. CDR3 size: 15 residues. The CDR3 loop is CARKPPGQGSDTQYF. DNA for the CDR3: TGTGCCCGAAAACCCCCGGGACAGGGATCGGATACGCAGTATTTT.

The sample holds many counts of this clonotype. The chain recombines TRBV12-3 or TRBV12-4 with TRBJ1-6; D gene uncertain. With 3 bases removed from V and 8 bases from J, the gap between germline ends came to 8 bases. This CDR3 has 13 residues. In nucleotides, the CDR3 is TGTGCCAGCAGTTTGCGTCGGGATTCACCCCTCCACTTT. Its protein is CASSLRRDSPLHF.

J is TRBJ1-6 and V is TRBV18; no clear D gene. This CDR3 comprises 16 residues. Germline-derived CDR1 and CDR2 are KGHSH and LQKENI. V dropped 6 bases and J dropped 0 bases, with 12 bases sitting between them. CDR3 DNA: TGTGCCAGCTCGCTACAACAGAGCTCCTATAATTCACCCCTCCACTTT. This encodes CASSLQQSSYNSPLHF.

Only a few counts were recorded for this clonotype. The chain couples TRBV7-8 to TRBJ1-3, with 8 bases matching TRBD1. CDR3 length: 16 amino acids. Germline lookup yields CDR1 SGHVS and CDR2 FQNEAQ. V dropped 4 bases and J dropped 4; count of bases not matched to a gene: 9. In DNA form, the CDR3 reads TGTGCCAGCAGCTACAGAGGGACAGGTCTAGGAAACACCATATATTTT. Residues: CASSYRGTGLGNTIYF.

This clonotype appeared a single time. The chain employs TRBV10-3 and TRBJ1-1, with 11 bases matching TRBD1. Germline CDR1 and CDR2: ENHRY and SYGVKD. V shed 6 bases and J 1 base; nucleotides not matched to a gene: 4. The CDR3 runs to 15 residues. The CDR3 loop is CAIRQGTGGNTEAFF. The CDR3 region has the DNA TGTGCCATCAGGCAGGGGACAGGGGGGAACACTGAAGCTTTCTTT.

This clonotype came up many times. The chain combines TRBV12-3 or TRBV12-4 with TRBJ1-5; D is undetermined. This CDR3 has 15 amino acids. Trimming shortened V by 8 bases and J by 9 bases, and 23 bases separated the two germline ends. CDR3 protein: CASSPGGPIGGPQHF. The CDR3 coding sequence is TGTGCCAGCTCCCCGGGTGGCCCCATCGGAGGGCCCCAGCATTTT.

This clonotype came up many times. The CDR3 DNA follows: TGTGCCAGCAGTTACTCGGGGACAGGGGCCCTTCCGAACACCGGGGAGCTGTTTTTT. Its translation is CASSYSGTGALPNTGELFF. The V and J genes are TRBV6-2 or TRBV6-3 and TRBJ2-2, with TRBD1 matching over 10 bases. Germline V gene lookup returns CDR1 MNHEY and CDR2 SVGEGT. V was clipped by 0 bases and J by 0 bases; unmatched bases: 7. The CDR3 sequence is 19 residues long.

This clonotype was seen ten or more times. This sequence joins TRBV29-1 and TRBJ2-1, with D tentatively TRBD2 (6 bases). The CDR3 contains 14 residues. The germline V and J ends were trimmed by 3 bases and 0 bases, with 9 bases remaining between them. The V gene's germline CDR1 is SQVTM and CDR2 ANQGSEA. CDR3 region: CSVERGSSYNEQFF. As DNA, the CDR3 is TGCAGCGTTGAGCGGGGTAGCTCCTACAATGAGCAGTTCTTC.

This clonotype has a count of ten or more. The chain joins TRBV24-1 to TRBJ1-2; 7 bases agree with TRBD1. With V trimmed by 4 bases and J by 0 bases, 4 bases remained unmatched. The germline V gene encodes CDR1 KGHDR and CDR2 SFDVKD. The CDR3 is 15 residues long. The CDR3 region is CATSDAGTANYGYTF. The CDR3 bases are TGTGCCACCAGTGACGCCGGGACAGCTAACTATGGCTACACCTTC.

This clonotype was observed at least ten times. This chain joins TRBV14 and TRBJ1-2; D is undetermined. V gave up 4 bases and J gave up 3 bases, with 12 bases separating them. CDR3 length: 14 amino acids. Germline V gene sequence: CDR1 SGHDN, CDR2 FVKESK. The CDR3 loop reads CASSRGFSYYGYTF. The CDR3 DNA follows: TGTGCCAGCAGCCGTGGATTTAGCTACTATGGCTACACCTTC.

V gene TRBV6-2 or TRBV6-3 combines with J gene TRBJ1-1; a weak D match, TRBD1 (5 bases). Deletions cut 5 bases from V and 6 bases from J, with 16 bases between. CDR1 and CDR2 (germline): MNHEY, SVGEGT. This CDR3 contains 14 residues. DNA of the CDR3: TGTGCCAGCAGTGGCGAACCGGGACTTTCTGAAGCTTTCTTT. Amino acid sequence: CASSGEPGLSEAFF.

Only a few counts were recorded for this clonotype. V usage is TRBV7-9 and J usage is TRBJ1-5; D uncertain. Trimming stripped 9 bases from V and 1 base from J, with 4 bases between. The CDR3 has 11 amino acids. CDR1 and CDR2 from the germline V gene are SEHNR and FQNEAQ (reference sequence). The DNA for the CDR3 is TGTGCCAGAACCAGCAATCAGCCCCAGCATTTT. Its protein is CARTSNQPQHF. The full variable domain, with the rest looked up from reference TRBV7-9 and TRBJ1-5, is DTGVSQNPRHKITKRGQNVTFRCDPISEHNRLYWYRQTLGQGPEFLTYFQNEAQLEKSRLLSDRFSAERPKGSFSTLEIQRTEQGDSAMYLCARTSNQPQHFGDGTRLSIL.

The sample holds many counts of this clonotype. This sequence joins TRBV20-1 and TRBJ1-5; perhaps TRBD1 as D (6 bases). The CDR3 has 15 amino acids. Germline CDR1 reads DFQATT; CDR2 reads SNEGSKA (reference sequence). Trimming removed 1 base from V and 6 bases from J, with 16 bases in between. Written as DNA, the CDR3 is TGCAGTGCTAGAGCGGGAAGGGGGGGAGGTCAGCCCCAGCATTTT. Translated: CSARAGRGGGQPQHF.

The CDR3: CASSSPAGGSSGELFF. The CDR3 DNA sequence: TGTGCCAGCAGCTCCCCCGCCGGGGGCTCGAGCGGGGAGCTGTTTTTT. This chain connects TRBV7-7 to TRBJ2-2; either TRBD1 or TRBD2 may fit D (6 bases each). Germline-derived CDR1 and CDR2 are SSHAT and FNYEAQ (reference sequence). The CDR3 is made up of 16 amino acids. Trimming cost V 4 bases and J 7 bases, with 19 bases left between them. Together with reference TRBV7-7 and TRBJ2-2, the CDR3 gives the full variable domain: GAGVSQSPRYKVTKRGQDVTLRCDPISSHATLYWYQQALGQGPEFLTYFNYEAQPDKSGLPSDRFSAERPEGSISTLTIQRTEQRDSAMYRCASSSPAGGSSGELFFGEGSRLTVL.

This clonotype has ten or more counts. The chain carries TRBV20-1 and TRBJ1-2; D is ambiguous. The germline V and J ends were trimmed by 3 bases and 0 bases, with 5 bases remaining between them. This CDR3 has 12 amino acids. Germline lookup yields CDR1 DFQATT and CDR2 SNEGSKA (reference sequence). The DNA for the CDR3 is TGCAGTGCTAGTTTAGCTAACTATGGCTACACCTTC. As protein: CSASLANYGYTF.

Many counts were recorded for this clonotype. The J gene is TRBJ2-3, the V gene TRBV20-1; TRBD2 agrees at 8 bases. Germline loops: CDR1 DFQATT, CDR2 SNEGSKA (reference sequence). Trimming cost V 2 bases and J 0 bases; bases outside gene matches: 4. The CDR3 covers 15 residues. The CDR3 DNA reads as TGCAGTGCTAGATATCTAGCGGGTAGCACAGATACGCAGTATTTT. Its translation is CSARYLAGSTDTQYF.

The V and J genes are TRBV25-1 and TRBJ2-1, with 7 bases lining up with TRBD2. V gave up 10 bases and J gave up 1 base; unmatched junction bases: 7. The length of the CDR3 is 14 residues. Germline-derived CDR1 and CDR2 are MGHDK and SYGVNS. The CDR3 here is CATEGGRSYNEQFF. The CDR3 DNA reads TGTGCCACCGAGGGCGGGAGATCCTACAATGAGCAGTTCTTC.

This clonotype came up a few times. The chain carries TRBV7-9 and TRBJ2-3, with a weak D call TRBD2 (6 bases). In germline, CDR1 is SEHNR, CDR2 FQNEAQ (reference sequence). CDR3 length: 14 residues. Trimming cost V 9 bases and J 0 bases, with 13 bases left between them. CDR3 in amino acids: CASSLAQSTDTQYF. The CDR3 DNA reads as TGTGCCAGTTCTCTAGCGCAGAGCACAGATACGCAGTATTTT.

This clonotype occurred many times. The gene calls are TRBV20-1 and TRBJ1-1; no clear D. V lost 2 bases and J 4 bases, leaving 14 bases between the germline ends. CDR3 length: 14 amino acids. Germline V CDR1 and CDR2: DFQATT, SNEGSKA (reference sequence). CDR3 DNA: TGCAGTGCTAGACGGCAGGAGTTGGGCACTGAAGCTTTCTTT. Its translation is CSARRQELGTEAFF.

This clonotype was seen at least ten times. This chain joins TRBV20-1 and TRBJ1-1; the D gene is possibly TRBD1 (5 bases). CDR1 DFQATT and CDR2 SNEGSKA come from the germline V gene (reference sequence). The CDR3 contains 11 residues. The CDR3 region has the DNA TGCAGGTACAGTCGGGGGTCTGAAGCTTTCTTT. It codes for CRYSRGSEAFF.

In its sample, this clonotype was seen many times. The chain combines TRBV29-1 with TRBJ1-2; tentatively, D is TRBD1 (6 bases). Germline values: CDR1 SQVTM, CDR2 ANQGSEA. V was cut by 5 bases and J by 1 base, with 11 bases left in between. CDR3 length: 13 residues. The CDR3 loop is CSVNREDNYGYTF. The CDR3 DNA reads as TGCAGCGTTAACAGGGAAGATAACTATGGCTACACCTTC.

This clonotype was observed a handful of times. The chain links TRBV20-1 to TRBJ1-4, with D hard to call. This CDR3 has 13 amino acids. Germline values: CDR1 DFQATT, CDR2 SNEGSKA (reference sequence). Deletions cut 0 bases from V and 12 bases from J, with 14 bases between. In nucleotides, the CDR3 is TGCAGTGCTAGAGATCAACAGAGACTTGAACTGTTTTTT. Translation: CSARDQQRLELFF.

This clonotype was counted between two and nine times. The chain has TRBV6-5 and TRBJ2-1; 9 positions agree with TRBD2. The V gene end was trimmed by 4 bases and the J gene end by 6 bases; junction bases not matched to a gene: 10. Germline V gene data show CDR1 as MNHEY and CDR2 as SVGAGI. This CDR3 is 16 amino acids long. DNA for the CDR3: TGTGCCAGCAGTTCCTTAGCGGGAGTGAGGGTCAATGAGCAGTTCTTC. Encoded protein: CASSSLAGVRVNEQFF.